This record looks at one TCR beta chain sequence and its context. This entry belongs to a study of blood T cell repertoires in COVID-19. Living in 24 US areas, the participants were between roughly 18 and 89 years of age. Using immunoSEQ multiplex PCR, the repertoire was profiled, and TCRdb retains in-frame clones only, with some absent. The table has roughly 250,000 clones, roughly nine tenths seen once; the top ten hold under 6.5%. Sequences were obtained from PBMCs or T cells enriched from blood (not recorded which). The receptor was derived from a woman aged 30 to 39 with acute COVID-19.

The CDR3 spells CASSLNVRLAGNEQFF. CDR3 nucleotide sequence: TGTGCCAGCAGCTTAAATGTAAGGCTAGCGGGCAATGAGCAGTTCTTC. V gene TRBV7-8 combines with J gene TRBJ2-1, with 8 bases aligning to TRBD2. With V trimmed by 2 bases and J by 6 bases, 9 bases remained unmatched. The germline V gene has CDR1 SGHVS and CDR2 FQNEAQ. This CDR3 is 16 amino acids long.